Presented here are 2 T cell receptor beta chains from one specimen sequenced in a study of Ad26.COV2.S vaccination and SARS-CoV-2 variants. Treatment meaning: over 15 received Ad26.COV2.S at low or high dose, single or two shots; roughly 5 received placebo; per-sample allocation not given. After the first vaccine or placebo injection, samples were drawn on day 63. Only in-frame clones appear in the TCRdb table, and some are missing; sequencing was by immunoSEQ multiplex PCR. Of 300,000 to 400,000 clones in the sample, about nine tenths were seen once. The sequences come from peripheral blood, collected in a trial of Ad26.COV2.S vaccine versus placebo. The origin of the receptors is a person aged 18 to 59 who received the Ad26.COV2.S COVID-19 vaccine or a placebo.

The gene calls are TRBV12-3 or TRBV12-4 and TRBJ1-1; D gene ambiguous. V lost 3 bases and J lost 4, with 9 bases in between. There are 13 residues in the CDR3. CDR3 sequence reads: CASSFSRGTEAFF. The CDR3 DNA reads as TGTGCCAGCAGTTTCTCGCGGGGCACTGAAGCTTTCTTT.

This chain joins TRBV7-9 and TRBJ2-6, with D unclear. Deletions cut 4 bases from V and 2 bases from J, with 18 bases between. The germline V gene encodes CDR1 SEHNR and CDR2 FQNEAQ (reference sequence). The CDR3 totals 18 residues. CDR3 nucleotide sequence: TGTGCCAGCAGCTCAAATGTTGTGAGGTCTACTGGGGCCAACGTCCTGACTTTC. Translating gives CASSSNVVRSTGANVLTF.